The subject of this entry is one T cell receptor beta chain. The table came from immunoSEQ multiplex PCR; TCRdb's copy has only in-frame clones and leaves some out. The repertoire holds over 15,000 clones, with about 73% as singletons. This sample was included in a study of OX40 agonist ivuxolimab in advanced cancers. Per germline, CDR1 SGDLS and CDR2 YYNGEE. Between the trimmed V and J ends, which lost 3 bases and 3 bases, there was a span of 6 bases. The length of the CDR3 is 13 residues. The sequencing used CD4+ or CD8+ T cells sorted from blood, collected in a trial of the OX40 agonist ivuxolimab. This TCR derives from an adult with an advanced solid tumor such as melanoma, head and neck, liver or kidney cancer. The V and J genes are TRBV9 and TRBJ2-2; D is uncertain. This chain's CDR3 is CASSARDTGELFF. The CDR3 DNA is TGTGCCAGCAGCGCCCGGGACACCGGGGAGCTGTTTTTT.